The 22 T cell receptor beta chains below come from one sample, sequenced in a study of post-analysis software for immune sequencing data. Their antigens remain unidentified. Each TCR beta cDNA library carried unique molecular identifiers. TCRdb fed the PCR reads into MiXCR, producing one record per CDR3 protein. The repertoire consists of about 820,000 distinct CDR3 sequences, with roughly 50% occurring once and the leading ten covering about 4.5%. Study-level results: Patients showed TRBV5-6, TRBV5-1 and TRBV20-1 among roughly 5 TRBV segments more frequent than in controls.

What was sequenced was blood. The source is a girl aged 10 to 17 with multiple sclerosis.

This CDR3 reads CSARDQLAGASYEQYF. Here the CDR3 DNA reads TGCAGTGCTAGAGATCAACTAGCGGGAGCCTCCTACGAGCAGTACTTC. The chain recombines TRBV20-1 with TRBJ2-7; TRBD2 matches at 11 bases. V dropped 0 bases and J dropped 0; count of bases not matched to a gene: 4. The CDR3 extends over 16 amino acids. Germline values: CDR1 DFQATT, CDR2 SNEGSKA (reference sequence).

The chain combines TRBV20-1 with TRBJ1-1; TRBD1 is a possible D gene (5 bases). This CDR3 is 17 amino acids long. The V and J ends lost 0 bases and 1 base respectively, with 18 bases between them. Germline CDR1 reads DFQATT; CDR2 reads SNEGSKA (reference sequence). CDR3 amino acids: CSARDPSPGTRNTEAFF. In DNA, the CDR3 is TGCAGTGCTAGAGACCCTTCCCCCGGGACGCGGAACACTGAAGCTTTCTTT.

This clonotype was seen more than once but under ten times. The chain couples TRBV5-1 to TRBJ2-5, with D tentatively TRBD1 (6 bases). Gene TRBJ2-7 matches the end of the DNA better, so the J call may be wrong. The CDR3 has 14 amino acids. Germline CDR1 and CDR2: SGHRS and YFSETQ. The CDR3 region has the DNA TGCGCCAGCAGCTTCACACAGGGTAGGGCCGAGCAGTACTTC. Its protein product is CASSFTQGRAEQYF.

The chain joins TRBV5-1 to TRBJ2-5; no clear D gene. CDR1 and CDR2 from the germline V gene are SGHRS and YFSETQ. This CDR3 region has 15 residues. The germline V and J ends were trimmed by 1 base and 1 base, with 11 bases remaining between them. Here the CDR3 DNA reads TGCGCCAGCAGCTTGTCCCCCCAGATCCAAGAGACCCAGTACTTC. It encodes CASSLSPQIQETQYF.

The chain recombines TRBV25-1 with TRBJ2-6; D may be TRBD1 or TRBD2 (5 bases each). The CDR3 is 14 residues long. Germline V lookup: CDR1 MGHDK, CDR2 SYGVNS. V dropped 11 bases and J dropped 4 bases, with 15 bases sitting between them. CDR3 sequence: CACKGRPGANVLTF. CDR3 nucleotides: TGTGCCTGCAAGGGACGGCCGGGGGCCAACGTCCTGACTTTC.

V usage is TRBV5-1 and J usage is TRBJ2-3, with D perhaps TRBD2 (5 bases). CDR1 SGHRS and CDR2 YFSETQ come from the germline V gene. V was shortened by 0 bases and J by 1 base, with 9 bases between the two germline ends. This CDR3 has 15 amino acids. The CDR3 loop is CASSLGGKGTDTQYF. The CDR3 DNA sequence: TGCGCCAGCAGCTTGGGAGGGAAAGGCACAGATACGCAGTATTTT.

The rearrangement links TRBV7-9 to TRBJ2-3, with D tentatively TRBD1 or TRBD2 (5 bases each). Germline CDR1 SEHNR, CDR2 FQNEAQ (reference sequence). The V and J ends lost 4 bases and 2 bases respectively, with 13 bases between them. There are 15 residues in the CDR3. As DNA, the CDR3 is TGTGCCAGCAGCTCGGGACCGACCAACACAGATACGCAGTATTTT. Translating gives CASSSGPTNTDTQYF.

The V call is TRBV6-2 or TRBV6-3, the J call TRBJ2-5; 9 bases match TRBD2. The end of the DNA fits TRBJ2-7 better, so the J call may be wrong. Germline CDR1 is MNHEY and CDR2 is SVGEGT. The CDR3 has 14 amino acids. DNA of the CDR3: TGTGCCAGCAGCGCAGGACTAGCGCCTTGCGAGCAGTACTTC. Translating gives CASSAGLAPCEQYF.

This sequence joins TRBV28 and TRBJ2-5, with D perhaps assigned TRBD1 or TRBD2 (5 bases each). V was cut by 1 base and J by 7 bases, with 19 bases left in between. The CDR3 has 16 residues. Germline lookup yields CDR1 MDHEN and CDR2 SYDVKM. This CDR3 reads CASSLLPGTSLGTQYF. CDR3 in DNA: TGTGCCAGCAGTTTATTGCCAGGGACCTCCTTGGGGACCCAGTACTTC.

The V call is TRBV20-1, the J call TRBJ1-2; D might be TRBD1 (5 bases). There are 12 residues in the CDR3. Germline-derived CDR1 and CDR2 are DFQATT and SNEGSKA (reference sequence). Trimming took 3 bases from V and 8 from J, leaving 13 bases between them. CDR3 region: CSASRGVRGYTF. The CDR3 DNA reads TGCAGTGCTAGTCGAGGGGTGAGAGGCTACACCTTC.

This clonotype was counted only a few times. The genes are TRBV29-1 and TRBJ2-3; D is unresolved. The CDR3 runs 12 residues. V shed 2 bases and J shed 0 bases, with 3 bases lying between them. The germline gives CDR1 SQVTM, CDR2 ANQGSEA. The CDR3 loop reads CSVEQSTDTQYF. DNA of the CDR3: TGCAGCGTTGAACAGAGCACAGATACGCAGTATTTT.

This rearrangement joins TRBV6-6 to TRBJ2-4, with a weak D call TRBD1 (5 bases). Germline values: CDR1 MNHNY, CDR2 SVGAGI (reference sequence). The CDR3 is 14 amino acids. Trimming cost V 0 bases and J 5 bases, with 8 bases left between them. The CDR3 here is CASSYSPGQNIQYF. CDR3 DNA sequence: TGTGCCAGCAGTTACTCGCCAGGGCAAAACATTCAGTACTTC.

This clonotype was counted a few times. The chain combines TRBV12-3 or TRBV12-4 with TRBJ1-2; D remains ambiguous. V was trimmed by 5 bases and J by 8 bases, leaving 6 bases between them. The CDR3 contains 10 residues. DNA of the CDR3: TGTGCCAGCAGTCGCTACGGCTACACCTTC. It yields the protein CASSRYGYTF.

This chain uses TRBV7-9 with TRBJ2-4; D might be TRBD1 (6 bases). V dropped 6 bases and J dropped 2 bases, with 23 bases sitting between them. Germline V CDR1 and CDR2: SEHNR, FQNEAQ (reference sequence). This CDR3 spans 18 amino acids. In nucleotides, the CDR3 is TGTGCCAGCAGTCTAGACCTTGGACAGAGTTCGACCAAAAACATTCAGTACTTC. This sequence encodes CASSLDLGQSSTKNIQYF.

This chain joins TRBV20-1 and TRBJ1-1, with TRBD1 matching 8 bases. V shed 2 bases and J 1 base; nucleotides not matched to a gene: 15. This CDR3 contains 18 residues. CDR1 is DFQATT, CDR2 SNEGSKA, per germline (reference sequence). CDR3 region: CSARLSLGRGLSNTEAFF. The CDR3 DNA reads TGCAGTGCTAGACTTTCCCTCGGCAGGGGGCTATCGAACACTGAAGCTTTCTTT.

Note on this clonotype: A read error may produce the germline difference seen at one junction end. The chain combines TRBV2 with TRBJ2-3; 14 bases agree with TRBD2. Per germline, CDR1 SNHLY and CDR2 FYNNEI. This CDR3 has 16 residues. CDR3 sequence: CASSQAGLAGGDTQYF. The CDR3 bases are TGTGCCAGCAGTCAAGCTGGACTAGCGGGAGGAGATACGCAGTATTTT. Based on the CDR3 plus reference TRBV2 and TRBJ2-3, the full variable domain is EPEVTQTPSHQVTQMGQEVILRCVPISNHLYFYWYRQILGQKVEFLVSFYNNEISEKSEIFDDQFSVERPDGSNFTLKIRSTKLEDSAMYFCASSQAGLAGGDTQYFGPGTRLTVL.

This chain connects TRBV6-5 to TRBJ1-1; TRBD1 is a possible D gene (5 bases). From germline, CDR1 is MNHEY and CDR2 SVGAGI. Trimming left V 8 bases short and J 3 bases short, with 10 bases between. The CDR3 is 12 amino acids. CDR3 sequence: CASVGRDTEAFF. CDR3 bases: TGTGCCAGCGTAGGCAGGGACACTGAAGCTTTCTTT.

In its sample, this clonotype was seen a few times. The chain links TRBV6-1 to TRBJ2-4, with D maybe TRBD2 (5 bases). The J call may not be correct, given that the DNA end is closer to TRBJ2-7. Germline V gives CDR1 MNHNS, CDR2 SASEGT. The CDR3 length is 13 residues. CDR3 nucleotide sequence: TGTGCCAGCAGTGAAGGTCTAGCCGCCGAGCAGTACTTC. It codes for CASSEGLAAEQYF.

This chain connects TRBV7-6 to TRBJ2-1; D unresolved. V lost 5 bases and J lost 7, with 21 bases in between. The germline CDR1 and CDR2 sequences are SGHVS and FNYEAQ. The CDR3 loop spans 16 amino acids. The CDR3 region is CASSPLSLGLRNEQFF. The CDR3 bases are TGTGCCAGCAGCCCCCTAAGCCTAGGCCTCCGGAATGAGCAGTTCTTC. Complete variable domain (other parts from reference TRBV7-6 and TRBJ2-1): GAGVSQSPRYKVTKRGQDVALRCDPISGHVSLYWYRQALGQGPEFLTYFNYEAQQDKSGLPNDRFSAERPEGSISTLTIQRTEQRDSAMYRCASSPLSLGLRNEQFFGPGTRLTVL.

About this clonotype itself: The limits of the CDR3 on the DNA are not certain, so only TCRdb's listed CDR3 is given. The V gene is TRBV29-1, the J gene TRBJ1-6; TRBD1 is taken as the D call from the table, unchecked against the DNA. The CDR3 is 14 residues long, ends included. Germline values: CDR1 SQVTM, CDR2 ANQGSEA. The CDR3 reads CSVGTGILGSPPHF.

Points on this clonotype: Relative to the germline gene, one junction end is altered; a read error may explain this. V usage is TRBV7-9 and J usage is TRBJ2-7; TRBD1 matches at 8 bases. Germline CDR1 is SEHNR and CDR2 is FQNEAQ (reference sequence). This CDR3 has 15 amino acids. The DNA of the CDR3 is TGTGCCGGCAGCTTAGAACAGGGGGTCTCCTACGAGCAGTACTTC. The encoded protein is CAGSLEQGVSYEQYF.

This chain links TRBV12-3 or TRBV12-4 with TRBJ2-1; 13 nucleotides agree with TRBD2. The CDR3 contains 16 residues. Trimming removed 6 bases from V and 6 bases from J; junction bases left unmatched: 8. In nucleotides, the CDR3 is TGTGCCAGCAGACTCGGACTAGCGGGAGAGGGCAATGAGCAGTTCTTC. It specifies CASRLGLAGEGNEQFF.